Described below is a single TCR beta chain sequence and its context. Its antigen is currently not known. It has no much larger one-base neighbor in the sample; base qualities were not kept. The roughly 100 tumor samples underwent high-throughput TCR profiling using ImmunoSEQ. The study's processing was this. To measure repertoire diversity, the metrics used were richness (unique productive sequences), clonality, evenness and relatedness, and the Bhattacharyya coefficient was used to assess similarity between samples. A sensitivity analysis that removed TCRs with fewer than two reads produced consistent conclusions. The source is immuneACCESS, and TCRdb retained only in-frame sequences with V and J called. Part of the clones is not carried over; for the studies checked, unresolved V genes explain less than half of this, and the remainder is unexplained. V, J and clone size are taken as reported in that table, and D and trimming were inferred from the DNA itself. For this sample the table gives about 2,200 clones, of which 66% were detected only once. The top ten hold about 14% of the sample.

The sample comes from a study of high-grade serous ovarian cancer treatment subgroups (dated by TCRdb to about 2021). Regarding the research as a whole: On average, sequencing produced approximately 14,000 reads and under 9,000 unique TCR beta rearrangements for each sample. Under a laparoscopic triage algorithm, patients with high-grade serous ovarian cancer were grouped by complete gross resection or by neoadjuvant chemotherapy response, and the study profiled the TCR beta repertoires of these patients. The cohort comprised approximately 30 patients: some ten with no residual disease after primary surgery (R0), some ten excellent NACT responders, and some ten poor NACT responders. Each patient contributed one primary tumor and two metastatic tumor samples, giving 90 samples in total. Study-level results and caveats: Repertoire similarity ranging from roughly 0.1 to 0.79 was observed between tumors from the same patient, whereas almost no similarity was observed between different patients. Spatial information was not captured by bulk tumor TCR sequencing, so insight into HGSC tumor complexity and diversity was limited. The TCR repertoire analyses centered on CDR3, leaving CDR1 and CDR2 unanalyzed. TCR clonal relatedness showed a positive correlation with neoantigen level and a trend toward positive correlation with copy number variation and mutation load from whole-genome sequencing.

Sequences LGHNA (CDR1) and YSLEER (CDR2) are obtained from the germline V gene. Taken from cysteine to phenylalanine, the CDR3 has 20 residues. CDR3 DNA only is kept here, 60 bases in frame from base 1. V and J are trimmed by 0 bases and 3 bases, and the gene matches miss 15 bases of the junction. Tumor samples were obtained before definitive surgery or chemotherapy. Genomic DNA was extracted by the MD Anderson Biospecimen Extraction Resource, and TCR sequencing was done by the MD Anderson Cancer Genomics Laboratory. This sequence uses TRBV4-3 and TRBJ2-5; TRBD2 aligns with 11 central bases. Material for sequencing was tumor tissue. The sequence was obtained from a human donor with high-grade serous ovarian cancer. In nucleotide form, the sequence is TGCGCCAGCAGCCAAGACTTCTTCAGCCTAGCGGGGGGAAAGAAAGAGACCCAGTACTTC. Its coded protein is CASSQDFFSLAGGKKETQYF.